This TCR beta chain was recorded in a study of T cells after yellow fever vaccination. Overall study findings and caveats: It was a weaker secondary response, yet one that peaked faster, at day 5 versus 15. Most primary-vaccination clones recurred post-booster (more than 95% CD4, just over 85% CD8). Contamination by abundant bulk-population clonotypes could be present in FACS-sorted repertoires.

Trimming took off 3 bases at V and 0 bases at J, with 14 bases between the two ends. The CDR3 is made up of 15 amino acids. CDR1 and CDR2 (germline): SQVTM, ANQGSEA. UMIs were added to TCR cDNA along with a universal primer site when it was made by 5'RACE template switching. TCRdb re-derived calls from the 5' RACE reads in MiXCR, one entry per CDR3 protein. Of about 74,000 distinct CDR3 sequences listed, 7.1% are singletons. This clonotype was seen only a few times. The antigen is undetermined. The rearrangement uses TRBV29-1 and TRBJ1-1; D unclear. This clonotype was sampled from a man between 18 and 29 years old who received the YFV17D yellow fever vaccine. The sample was CD8+ T cells sorted from PBMCs, taken around 5 days after the first yellow fever vaccination. The CDR3 region is CSVDPVEHMNTEAFF. In DNA, the CDR3 is TGCAGCGTTGACCCTGTAGAGCATATGAACACTGAAGCTTTCTTT.